This section outlines one T cell receptor (beta chain) sequence together with its context. The authors reverse transcribed all of the isolated RNA, so sequencing captured expressed TCRB transcripts. Measured with immunoSEQ multiplex PCR; TCRdb has only the in-frame clones, and not every one. The sample contains about 230,000 clones, over 9.5% of which appear only once. Using CD45RO/CCR7/CD25/CD127/CD95/CD27, CD4+ naive, central memory, regulatory and stem cell-like memory cells were sorted. The sample comes from a study of beta chain features in type 1 diabetes. Germline lookup yields CDR1 ENHRY and CDR2 SYGVKD. This CDR3 is 15 amino acids long. Trimming at V came to 2 bases and at J to 4 bases, leaving 3 bases not matched to a gene.

V gene TRBV10-3 combines with J gene TRBJ2-1; TRBD1 matches at 9 bases. The sample taken for sequencing was naive CD4+ T cells from blood. The sequence was obtained from a woman aged 18-29 years in good health. The CDR3 sequence: CAISERDREYNEQFF. CDR3 nucleotides: TGTGCCATCAGTGAGAGGGACAGGGAATACAATGAGCAGTTCTTC.